These T cell receptor beta chains were read from a single sample in a study of T-cell reconstitution after alpha-beta-depleted transplantation in children. TCRdb re-derived calls from the PCR reads in MiXCR, one entry per CDR3 protein. The sample includes almost 600,000 distinct CDR3 sequences, about a quarter of them seen just once. Here the sequenced sample was PBMCs, taken before TCRalphabeta/CD19-depleted stem cell transplant. The receptors derive from a boy under two years old with Wiskott-Aldrich syndrome, due to receive a stem cell transplant. Each CDR3 is given without its conserved first and last residue. A clone size is listed for some rows: how often the clone was seen (once, few, many), or a class if it is expanded.

SAGEARGHYGYT TRBJ1-2 few TRBV20-1
ASSLGINQETQY TRBJ2-5 - TRBV7-6
ASSKDRGLGNTEAF TRBJ1-1 few TRBV10-1
ASSPVGTGELF TRBJ2-2 - TRBV18
ASSFAAANEQF TRBJ2-1 few TRBV5-1
ASSRDRGVEKLF TRBJ1-4 few TRBV4-2
ASSADKGAF TRBJ1-1 few TRBV5-1
SATDSNYEQY TRBJ2-7 few TRBV20-1
ASRQADTQY TRBJ2-3 once TRBV5-1
ASSRTRTSQETQY TRBJ2-5 - TRBV5-1
SARLAGGREEQY TRBJ2-7 - TRBV20-1
ASSIGLAGGPNEQF TRBJ2-1 - TRBV19
ASTKIGTERSEQF TRBJ2-1 - TRBV25-1
SAKGGLYYNEQF TRBJ2-1 - TRBV20-1
SVLSGLNTEAF TRBJ1-1 - TRBV29-1
ASSQVPGGTEAF TRBJ1-1 few TRBV3-1
SARVDISTDTQY TRBJ2-3 - TRBV20-1
SVEERGGSATNEKLF TRBJ1-4 few TRBV29-1
ASSHSFGNEQF TRBJ2-1 - TRBV5-1
ASSSRVYLYTIY TRBJ1-3 few TRBV28
ASSLVRADNEQF TRBJ2-1 - TRBV5-5
ASSEAGESTDTQY TRBJ2-3 - TRBV5-1
ASSLQPGTVNKGEQY TRBJ2-7 - TRBV5-1
AISGGVDQPQH TRBJ1-5 - TRBV10-3
ASSLSAGPRDEQF TRBJ2-1 few TRBV5-1
ASSYSPTLAGEQY TRBJ2-7 few TRBV6-5
ASSPVAGDTGELF TRBJ2-2 - TRBV7-2
ASSHHRGGYNEQF TRBJ2-1 many TRBV12-3/TRBV12-4
SVVERENQPGELF TRBJ2-2 few TRBV29-1
ASSLAHAGEQY TRBJ2-7 - TRBV12-3/TRBV12-4
ASSPGLASSEQY TRBJ2-7 few TRBV5-5
ASSFATGFSYEQY TRBJ2-7 - TRBV5-1
TSSRTNTEAF TRBJ1-1 many TRBV29-1
ASSPPRLGTGELF TRBJ2-2 - TRBV7-9
ASSLVVTSGGAGTVNEQF TRBJ2-1 - TRBV5-1
SVVWADTEAF TRBJ1-1 - TRBV20-1
ATSDPSGADTQY TRBJ2-3 few TRBV24-1
ASSSLASGRYSEQF TRBJ2-1 - TRBV27
ATSDPGRTYGYT TRBJ1-2 - TRBV24-1
ASSLYPLAGESYEQY TRBJ2-7 few TRBV27
ASSLVFTHAF TRBJ1-1 - TRBV7-9
ASSLVREPDTQY TRBJ2-3 - TRBV11-2
SPLRGAKNIQY TRBJ2-4 - TRBV20-1
ASIEQGSTEAF TRBJ1-1 - TRBV6-6
ASSPHMAGELF TRBJ2-2 few TRBV5-1
SVAIAARTDTQY TRBJ2-3 few TRBV29-1
ASSSIPGQGAGNEQF TRBJ2-1 - TRBV12-3/TRBV12-4